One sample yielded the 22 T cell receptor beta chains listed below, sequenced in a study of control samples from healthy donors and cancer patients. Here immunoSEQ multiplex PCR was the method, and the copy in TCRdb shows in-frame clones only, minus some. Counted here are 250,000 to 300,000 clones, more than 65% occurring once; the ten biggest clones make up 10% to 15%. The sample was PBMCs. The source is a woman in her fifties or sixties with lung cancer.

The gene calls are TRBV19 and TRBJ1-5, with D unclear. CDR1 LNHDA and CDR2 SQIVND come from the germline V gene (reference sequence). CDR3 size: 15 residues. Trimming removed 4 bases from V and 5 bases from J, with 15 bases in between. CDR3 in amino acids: CASSKQWEDHQPQHF. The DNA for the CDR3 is TGTGCCAGTAGTAAACAATGGGAGGACCATCAGCCCCAGCATTTT.

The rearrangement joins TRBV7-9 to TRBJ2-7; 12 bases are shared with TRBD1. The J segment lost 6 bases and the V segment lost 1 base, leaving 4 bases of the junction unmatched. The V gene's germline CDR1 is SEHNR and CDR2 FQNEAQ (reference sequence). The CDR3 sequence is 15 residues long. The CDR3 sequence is CASSLDGTGGLEQYF. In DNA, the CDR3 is TGTGCCAGCAGCTTAGACGGGACAGGGGGCCTCGAGCAGTACTTC.

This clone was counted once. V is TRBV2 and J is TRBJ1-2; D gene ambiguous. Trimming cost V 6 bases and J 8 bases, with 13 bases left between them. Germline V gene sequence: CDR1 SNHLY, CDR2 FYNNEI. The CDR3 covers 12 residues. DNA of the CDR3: TGTGCCAGCAGGACAAGTTTGGCCGGCTACACCTTC. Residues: CASRTSLAGYTF.

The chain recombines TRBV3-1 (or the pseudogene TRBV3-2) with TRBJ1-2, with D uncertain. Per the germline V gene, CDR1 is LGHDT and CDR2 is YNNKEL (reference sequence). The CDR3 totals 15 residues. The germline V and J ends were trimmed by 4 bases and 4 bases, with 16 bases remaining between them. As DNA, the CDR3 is TGTGCCAGCAGCCTTTCGGGCCGGAGGATCTATGGCTACACCTTC. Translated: CASSLSGRRIYGYTF.

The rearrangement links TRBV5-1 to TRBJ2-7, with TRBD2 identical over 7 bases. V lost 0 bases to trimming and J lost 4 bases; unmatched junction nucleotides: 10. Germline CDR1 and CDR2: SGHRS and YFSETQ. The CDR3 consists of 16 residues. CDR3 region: CASSLGSGREFYEQYF. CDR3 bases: TGCGCCAGCAGCTTGGGGTCGGGGAGGGAGTTTTACGAGCAGTACTTC. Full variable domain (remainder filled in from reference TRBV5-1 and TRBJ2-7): KAGVTQTPRYLIKTRGQQVTLSCSPISGHRSVSWYQQTPGQGLQFLFEYFSETQRNKGNFPGRFSGRQFSNSRSEMNVSTLELGDSALYLCASSLGSGREFYEQYFGPGTRLTVT.

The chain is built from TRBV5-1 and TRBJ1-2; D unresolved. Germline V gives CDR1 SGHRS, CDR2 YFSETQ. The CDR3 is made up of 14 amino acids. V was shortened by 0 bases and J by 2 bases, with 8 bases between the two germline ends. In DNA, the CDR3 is TGCGCCAGCAGCTTGGTACCGGGGAACTATGGCTACACCTTC. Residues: CASSLVPGNYGYTF.

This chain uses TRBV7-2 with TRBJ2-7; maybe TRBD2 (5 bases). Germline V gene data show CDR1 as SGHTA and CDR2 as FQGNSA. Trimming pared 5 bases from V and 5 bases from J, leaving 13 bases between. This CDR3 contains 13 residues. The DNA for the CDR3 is TGTGCCAGCAGCCCAGGACTGACCAACGAGCAGTACTTC. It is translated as CASSPGLTNEQYF.

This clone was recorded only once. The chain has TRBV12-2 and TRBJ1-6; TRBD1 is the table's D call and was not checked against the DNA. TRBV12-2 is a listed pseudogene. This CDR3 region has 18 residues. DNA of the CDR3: TGTGCAAGTCGCTTAGCGCTCGTCCAACAGGGAAAGAGTTCACCCCTCCACTTT. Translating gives CASRLALVQQGKSSPLHF.

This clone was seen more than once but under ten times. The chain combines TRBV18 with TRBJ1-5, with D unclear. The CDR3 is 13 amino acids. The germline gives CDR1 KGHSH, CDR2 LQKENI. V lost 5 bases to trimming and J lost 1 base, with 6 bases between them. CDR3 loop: CASSTDSNQPQHF. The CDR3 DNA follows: TGTGCCAGCTCAACGGACAGCAATCAGCCCCAGCATTTT.

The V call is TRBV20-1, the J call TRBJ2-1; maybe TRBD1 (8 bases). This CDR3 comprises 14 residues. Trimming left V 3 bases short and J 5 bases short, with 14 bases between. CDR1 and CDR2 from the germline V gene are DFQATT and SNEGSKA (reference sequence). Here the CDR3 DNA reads TGCAGTGCTAGTAAAACAGGGGGGGACAATGAGCAGTTCTTC. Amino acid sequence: CSASKTGGDNEQFF.

The DNA of the CDR3 is TGTGCCAGCAGTTCCTCCTCTAGCGGGGGTGGGGAGCTGTTTTTT. As protein: CASSSSSSGGGELFF. This rearrangement joins TRBV6-5 to TRBJ2-2; 10 nucleotides match TRBD2. The ends lost 4 bases at V and 8 bases at J; junction bases unmatched: 7. CDR1 and CDR2 (germline): MNHEY, SVGAGI. The CDR3 is 15 residues long.

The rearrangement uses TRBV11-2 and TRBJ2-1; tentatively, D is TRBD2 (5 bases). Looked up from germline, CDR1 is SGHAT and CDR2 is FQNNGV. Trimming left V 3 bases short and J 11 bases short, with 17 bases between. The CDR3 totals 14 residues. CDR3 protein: CASSLYLAEVQQFF. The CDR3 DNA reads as TGTGCCAGCAGCTTGTATCTAGCAGAGGTTCAGCAGTTCTTC. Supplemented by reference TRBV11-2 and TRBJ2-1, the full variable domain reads EAGVAQSPRYKIIEKRQSVAFWCNPISGHATLYWYQQILGQGPKLLIQFQNNGVVDDSQLPKDRFSAERLKGVDSTLKIQPAKLEDSAVYLCASSLYLAEVQQFFGPGTRLTVL.

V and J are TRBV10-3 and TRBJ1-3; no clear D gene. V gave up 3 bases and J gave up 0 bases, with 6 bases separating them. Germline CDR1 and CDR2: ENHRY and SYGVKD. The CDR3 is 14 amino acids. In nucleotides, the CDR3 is TGTGCCATCAGTGATCCAGACTCTGGAAACACCATATATTTT. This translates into CAISDPDSGNTIYF.

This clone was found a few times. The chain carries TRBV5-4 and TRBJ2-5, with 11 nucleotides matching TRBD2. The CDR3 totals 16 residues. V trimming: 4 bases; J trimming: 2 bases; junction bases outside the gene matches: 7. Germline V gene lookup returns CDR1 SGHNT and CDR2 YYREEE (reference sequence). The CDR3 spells CASSLGGLAAQETQYF. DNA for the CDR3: TGTGCCAGCAGCCTGGGGGGACTAGCGGCACAAGAGACCCAGTACTTC.

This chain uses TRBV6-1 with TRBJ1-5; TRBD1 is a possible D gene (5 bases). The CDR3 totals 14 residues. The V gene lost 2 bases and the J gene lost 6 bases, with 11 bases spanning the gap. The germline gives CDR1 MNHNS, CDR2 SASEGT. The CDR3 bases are TGTGCCAGCAGTGAACGAGGGGAACCTCAGCCCCAGCATTTT. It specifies CASSERGEPQPQHF.

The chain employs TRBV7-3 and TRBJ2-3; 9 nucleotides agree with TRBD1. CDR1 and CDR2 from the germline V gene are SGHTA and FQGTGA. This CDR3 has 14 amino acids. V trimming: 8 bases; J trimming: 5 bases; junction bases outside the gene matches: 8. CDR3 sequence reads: CASEGGQGQDTQYF. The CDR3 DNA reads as TGTGCCAGCGAGGGGGGACAGGGACAAGATACGCAGTATTTT.

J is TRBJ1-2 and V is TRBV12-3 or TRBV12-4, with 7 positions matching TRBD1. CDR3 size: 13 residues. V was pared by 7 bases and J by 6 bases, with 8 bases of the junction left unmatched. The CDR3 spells CASTEGAWDGYTF. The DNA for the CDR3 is TGTGCCAGCACCGAGGGGGCCTGGGATGGCTACACCTTC.

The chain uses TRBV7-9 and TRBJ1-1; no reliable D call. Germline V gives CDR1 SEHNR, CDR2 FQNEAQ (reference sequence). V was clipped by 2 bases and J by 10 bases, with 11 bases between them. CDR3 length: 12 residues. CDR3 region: CASSLTGIGAFF. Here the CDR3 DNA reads TGTGCCAGCAGCTTAACGGGGATCGGAGCTTTCTTT.

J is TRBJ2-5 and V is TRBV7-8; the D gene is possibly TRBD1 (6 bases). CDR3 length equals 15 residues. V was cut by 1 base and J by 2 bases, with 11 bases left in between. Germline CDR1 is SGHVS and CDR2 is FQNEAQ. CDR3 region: CASSLGSGEQETQYF. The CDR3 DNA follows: TGTGCCAGCAGCTTAGGGTCAGGGGAGCAAGAGACCCAGTACTTC.

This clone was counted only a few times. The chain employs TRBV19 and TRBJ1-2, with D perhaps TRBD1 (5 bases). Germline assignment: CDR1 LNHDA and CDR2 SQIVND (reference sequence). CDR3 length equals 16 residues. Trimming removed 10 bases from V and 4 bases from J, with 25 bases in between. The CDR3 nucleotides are TGTGCCACCCAGAGGGGCACTTCTCGAGGAGGCTATGGCTACACCTTC. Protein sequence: CATQRGTSRGGYGYTF.

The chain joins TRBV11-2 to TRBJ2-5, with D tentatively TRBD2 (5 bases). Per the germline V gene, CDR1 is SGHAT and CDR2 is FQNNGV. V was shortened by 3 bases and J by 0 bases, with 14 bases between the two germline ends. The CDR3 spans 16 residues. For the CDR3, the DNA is TGTGCCAGCAGCTTTGAGGGCAGCTCGTACCAAGAGACCCAGTACTTC. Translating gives CASSFEGSSYQETQYF.

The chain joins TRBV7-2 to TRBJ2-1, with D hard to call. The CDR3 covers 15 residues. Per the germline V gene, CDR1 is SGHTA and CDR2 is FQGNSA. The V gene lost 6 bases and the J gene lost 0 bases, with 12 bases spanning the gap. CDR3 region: CASSSTQNSYNEQFF. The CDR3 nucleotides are TGTGCCAGCAGTTCAACACAGAACTCCTACAATGAGCAGTTCTTC. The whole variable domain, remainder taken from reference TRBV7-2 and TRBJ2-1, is GAGVSQSPSNKVTEKGKDVELRCDPISGHTALYWYRQSLGQGLEFLIYFQGNSAPDKSGLPSDRFSAERTGGSVSTLTIQRTQQEDSAVYLCASSSTQNSYNEQFFGPGTRLTVL.